The 21 T cell receptor beta chains in this list originate from one sample, sequenced in a study of blood T cell repertoires in COVID-19. Sequencing was performed with immunoSEQ multiplex PCR; in TCRdb, only in-frame clones are kept and a portion is missing. This table has 200,000 or so clones, about 88% appearing once. The sequencing input was PBMCs or T cells enriched from blood (not recorded which). The origin of the receptors is a woman between 25 and 40 years old who had recovered from COVID-19.

This chain connects TRBV7-3 to TRBJ1-5; TRBD1 matches 7 bases. Losses at the gene ends were 5 bases for V and 5 bases for J; bases not matched to a gene: 3. Germline CDR1 is SGHTA and CDR2 is FQGTGA. This CDR3 region has 13 residues. Here the CDR3 reads CASSRDRDQPQHF. In DNA, the CDR3 is TGTGCCAGCAGCAGAGACAGGGATCAGCCCCAGCATTTT.

The chain is built from TRBV7-9 and TRBJ1-2; TRBD1 is a possible D gene (6 bases). The CDR3 length is 17 residues. The V gene lost 1 base and the J gene lost 3 bases, with 18 bases spanning the gap. Germline V CDR1 and CDR2: SEHNR, FQNEAQ (reference sequence). CDR3 in amino acids: CASSLEPGAACHYGYTF. For the CDR3, the DNA is TGTGCCAGCAGCTTAGAGCCAGGGGCCGCTTGTCACTATGGCTACACCTTC.

The V and J genes are TRBV19 and TRBJ2-3, with D perhaps TRBD1 (6 bases). Germline lookup yields CDR1 LNHDA and CDR2 SQIVND (reference sequence). Trimming pared 5 bases from V and 3 bases from J, leaving 12 bases between. This CDR3 spans 14 amino acids. Here the CDR3 reads CASSPVTGTDTQYF. CDR3 coding DNA: TGTGCCAGTAGTCCCGTCACAGGGACAGATACGCAGTATTTT.

Here the CDR3 reads CASSLGLSGGDNEQFF. In DNA form, the CDR3 reads TGTGCCAGCAGCTTAGGTCTTAGCGGGGGGGACAATGAGCAGTTCTTC. The chain couples TRBV11-3 to TRBJ2-1; the match to TRBD2 covers 11 bases. Germline-derived CDR1 and CDR2 are SGHNT and YENEEA. The CDR3 sequence is 16 residues long. The trim removed 1 base at V and 5 bases at J, leaving 4 bases unmatched.

CDR3 bases: TGTGCCAGCAGCTCCCGACAGAGCATGAACACTGAAGCTTTCTTT. This translates into CASSSRQSMNTEAFF. The J gene is TRBJ1-1, the V gene TRBV9; weak D call: TRBD1 (5 bases). The CDR3 is 15 amino acids. V dropped 4 bases and J dropped 0 bases, with 13 bases sitting between them. The germline V gene encodes CDR1 SGDLS and CDR2 YYNGEE.

This clone came up a few times. The chain links TRBV10-3 to TRBJ2-7, with no clear D. This CDR3 has 14 amino acids. Trimming removed 3 bases at V and 2 bases at J, with 11 bases between. Looked up from germline, CDR1 is ENHRY and CDR2 is SYGVKD. Here the CDR3 reads CAISEVGTTYEQYF. CDR3 DNA sequence: TGTGCCATCAGTGAAGTGGGCACAACCTACGAGCAGTACTTC.

V and J are TRBV2 and TRBJ1-2; 7 positions match TRBD1. Germline V gene data show CDR1 as SNHLY and CDR2 as FYNNEI. The length of the CDR3 is 17 residues. V lost 10 bases and J lost 5; bases outside the gene matches: 22. CDR3 in amino acids: CANTIEGAANLQYGYTF. The CDR3 DNA follows: TGTGCCAACACCATTGAGGGGGCTGCGAACCTTCAATATGGCTACACCTTC.

The V and J genes are TRBV19 and TRBJ2-3; 9 bases match TRBD2. Germline loops: CDR1 LNHDA, CDR2 SQIVND (reference sequence). V was pared by 4 bases and J by 2 bases, with 4 bases of the junction left unmatched. This CDR3 has 15 amino acids. The CDR3 is CASSTAGGPTDTQYF. For the CDR3, the DNA is TGTGCCAGTAGTACAGCGGGGGGCCCCACAGATACGCAGTATTTT.

The chain links TRBV6-5 to TRBJ2-7; D possibly corresponds to TRBD1 (6 bases). V shed 5 bases and J shed 2 bases, with 10 bases lying between them. Germline V gene lookup returns CDR1 MNHEY and CDR2 SVGAGI. The CDR3 runs 13 residues. CDR3 DNA sequence: TGTGCCAGCAGTCCGCGGACAGCCTACGAGCAGTACTTC. It codes for CASSPRTAYEQYF.

This chain connects TRBV7-2 to TRBJ1-1; TRBD1 matches at 8 bases. The ends lost 7 bases at V and 1 base at J; junction bases unmatched: 5. CDR1 SGHTA and CDR2 FQGNSA come from the germline V gene. CDR3 length equals 14 residues. CDR3 DNA sequence: TGTGCCAGCACAAGGGACAGGTGGAACACTGAAGCTTTCTTT. This codes for CASTRDRWNTEAFF.

V gene TRBV7-8 combines with J gene TRBJ1-1, with TRBD1 as a possible D gene (5 bases). From germline, CDR1 is SGHVS and CDR2 FQNEAQ. The CDR3 is 14 amino acids. V gave up 2 bases and J gave up 5 bases, with 12 bases separating them. Written as DNA, the CDR3 is TGTGCCAGCAGCTTAAGACAGAACCCGACTGAAGCTTTCTTT. This translates into CASSLRQNPTEAFF.

DNA of the CDR3: TGTGCCAGCAGCCCCCAGGTCGGCAACACCCGTTCTGGAAACACCATATATTTT. Amino acids: CASSPQVGNTRSGNTIYF. This chain joins TRBV5-5 and TRBJ1-3; D is unclear. This CDR3 is built from 18 residues. Deletions cut 4 bases from V and 1 base from J, with 21 bases between. Germline-derived CDR1 and CDR2 are SGHKS and YYEKEE (reference sequence). The entire variable domain, with the rest obtained from reference TRBV5-5 and TRBJ1-3, is as follows: DAGVTQSPTHLIKTRGQQVTLRCSPISGHKSVSWYQQVLGQGPQFIFQYYEKEERGRGNFPDRFSARQFPNYSSELNVNALLLGDSALYLCASSPQVGNTRSGNTIYFGEGSWLTVV.

This clone is a singleton in its sample. The V and J genes are TRBV16 and TRBJ2-7; 7 bases fit TRBD1. This CDR3 has 15 residues. Unmatched junction bases numbered 6, after V lost 2 bases and J lost 2 bases. Per the germline V gene, CDR1 is KGHSY and CDR2 is FQNENV. In DNA form, the CDR3 reads TGTGCCAGCAGCCAAGATTGGACAGGAACCTACGAGCAGTACTTC. Its translation is CASSQDWTGTYEQYF. Variable domain in full (rest from reference TRBV16 and TRBJ2-7): GEEVAQTPKHLVRGEGQKAKLYCAPIKGHSYVFWYQQVLKNEFKFLISFQNENVFDETGMPKERFSAKCLPNSPCSLEIQATKLEDSAVYFCASSQDWTGTYEQYFGPGTRLTVT.

Worth noting for this clone: The junction and the germline gene differ at one end; a read error may be behind it. The rearrangement uses TRBV7-9 and TRBJ1-1; TRBD1 aligns across 7 bases. This CDR3 has 11 residues. Germline CDR1 is SEHNR and CDR2 is FQNEAQ (reference sequence). The CDR3 nucleotides are TGTGCCAGCAGCTTAGGGACAGGATCCACTTTT. Translated: CASSLGTGSTF.

The CDR3 reads CASSLSRAGGTDTQYF. The CDR3, as DNA: TGTGCCAGCAGCTTGTCGCGGGCAGGAGGCACAGATACGCAGTATTTT. This rearrangement joins TRBV13 to TRBJ2-3, with a weak D call TRBD2 (5 bases). This CDR3 is built from 16 residues. Trimming took off 3 bases at V and 1 base at J, with 14 bases between the two ends. From germline, CDR1 is PRHDT and CDR2 FYEKMQ (reference sequence).

The chain combines TRBV3-1 (or the pseudogene TRBV3-2) with TRBJ2-7; TRBD2 matches 10 bases. The V gene end was trimmed by 9 bases and the J gene end by 5 bases; junction bases not matched to a gene: 7. Per germline, CDR1 LGHDT and CDR2 YNNKEL (reference sequence). CDR3 size: 13 residues. CDR3 amino acids: CARYSGGPHEQYF. CDR3 bases: TGTGCCAGATATAGCGGGGGGCCCCACGAGCAGTACTTC.

The sample holds one count of this clone. The genes are TRBV4-2 and TRBJ2-3; 9 bases are shared with TRBD2. Germline CDR1 is LGHNA and CDR2 is YNFKEQ. The CDR3 has 15 amino acids. V lost 3 bases and J lost 2; bases outside the gene matches: 3. CDR3 in amino acids: CASSHLAGLTDTQYF. The CDR3 DNA sequence: TGTGCCAGCAGCCATCTAGCGGGGCTCACAGATACGCAGTATTTT.

This chain uses TRBV2 with TRBJ1-2, with 8 bases lining up with TRBD1. CDR1 SNHLY and CDR2 FYNNEI come from the germline V gene. The CDR3 is made up of 14 amino acids. Germline trimming cut 6 bases from V and 10 bases from J; bases unmatched to any gene: 13. The CDR3 DNA reads TGTGCCAGCAGCGCGGTCCAAGGACAGGGTATCTACACCTTC. Amino acid sequence: CASSAVQGQGIYTF.

This sequence joins TRBV27 and TRBJ1-5, with unresolved D. The CDR3 has 14 residues. Trimming took 5 bases from V and 4 from J, leaving 12 bases between them. CDR1 is MNHEY, CDR2 SMNVEV, per germline (reference sequence). The CDR3 region has the DNA TGTGCCAGCAGTCCTCGGGATCCTAATCAGCCCCAGCATTTT. Residues: CASSPRDPNQPQHF.

This chain uses TRBV6-5 with TRBJ1-1; 8 bases are a match to TRBD1. The V and J ends lost 2 bases and 5 bases, in that order; junction bases with no gene match: 1. This CDR3 spans 13 amino acids. Germline-derived CDR1 and CDR2 are MNHEY and SVGAGI. The CDR3 region is CASSYDRGTEAFF. The CDR3 DNA follows: TGTGCCAGCAGTTACGACAGGGGAACTGAAGCTTTCTTT.

This clone was picked up a small number of times. This chain connects TRBV5-6 to TRBJ1-1, with D possibly TRBD1 on 5 matching bases. Looked up from germline, CDR1 is SGHDT and CDR2 is YYEEEE. This CDR3 is built from 13 residues. The V end was cut by 0 bases, the J end by 5 bases, with 8 bases between. The CDR3 here is CASSLDRRTEAFF. As DNA, the CDR3 is TGTGCCAGCAGCTTGGACAGGAGAACTGAAGCTTTCTTT.